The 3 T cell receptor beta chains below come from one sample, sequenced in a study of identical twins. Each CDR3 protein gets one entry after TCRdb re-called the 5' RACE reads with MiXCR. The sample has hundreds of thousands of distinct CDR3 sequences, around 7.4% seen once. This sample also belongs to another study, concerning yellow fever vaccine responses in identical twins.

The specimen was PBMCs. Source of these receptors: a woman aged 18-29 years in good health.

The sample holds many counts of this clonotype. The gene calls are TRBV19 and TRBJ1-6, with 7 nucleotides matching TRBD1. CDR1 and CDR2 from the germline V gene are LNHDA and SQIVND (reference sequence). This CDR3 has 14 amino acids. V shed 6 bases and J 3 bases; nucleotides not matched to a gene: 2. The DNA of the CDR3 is TGTGCCAGTAGCCGACAGGGCTATAATTCACCCCTCCACTTT. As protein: CASSRQGYNSPLHF.

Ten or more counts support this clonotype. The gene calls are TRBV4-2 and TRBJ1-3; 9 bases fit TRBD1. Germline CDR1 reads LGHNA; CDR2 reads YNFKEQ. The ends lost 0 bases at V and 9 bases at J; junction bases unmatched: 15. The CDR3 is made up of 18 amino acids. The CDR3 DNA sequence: TGTGCCAGCAGCCAAGATTTGGGACCCGGGACAGGGTCGTTCACCATATATTTT. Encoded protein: CASSQDLGPGTGSFTIYF.

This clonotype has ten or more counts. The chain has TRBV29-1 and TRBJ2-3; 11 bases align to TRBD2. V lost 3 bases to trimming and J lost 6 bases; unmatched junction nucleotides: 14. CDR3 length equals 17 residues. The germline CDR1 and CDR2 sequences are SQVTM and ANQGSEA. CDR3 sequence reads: CSVDYIYSGRAPDTQYF. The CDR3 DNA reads TGCAGCGTTGATTATATTTATAGCGGGAGGGCCCCGGATACGCAGTATTTT.